This TCR beta chain emerged from a study of blood T cell repertoires in COVID-19. Study overall: COVID-19 samples, acute and convalescent, were from the United States, Italy and Spain. PBMCs, B-cell-depleted T cells, or T cells were the source of the cDNA or gDNA that made up the material.

Measured with immunoSEQ multiplex PCR; TCRdb has only the in-frame clones, and not every one. The sample carries roughly 62,000 clones, 70% to 85% recorded once. The CDR3 is 17 residues long. After removal of 1 base from V and 8 bases from J, the junction contained 9 bases not matched to a gene. CDR1 LGHDT and CDR2 YNNKEL come from the germline V gene (reference sequence). The chain has TRBV3-1 (or the pseudogene TRBV3-2) and TRBJ1-4, with TRBD1 matching 11 bases. The clonotype comes from a woman of 80 years or more with active or convalescent COVID-19. The specimen sequenced was peripheral blood. The CDR3 region is CASSQALPGQGDEKLFF. CDR3 nucleotide sequence: TGTGCCAGCAGCCAAGCCTTACCGGGACAGGGGGACGAAAAACTGTTTTTT.